The present TCR beta chain was sequenced within a study of a mutant IDH1 vaccine in newly diagnosed glioma. Study-wide context: Of the patients given treatment, approximately 62% were male and approximately 38% were female, and a mean age of about 44 years was recorded.

The junction had 1 base not matched to a gene; V was cut back by 3 bases and J by 4 bases. CDR3 length equals 13 residues. CDR1 and CDR2 (germline): SGHTS, YDEGEE. Time point given: week 35, safety follow-up. Doses consisted of 300 ug of mutant IDH1 20-mer peptide each, paired with topical imiquimod. A word on this clone: As yet, its antigen is unknown.

TCRdb's copy holds only in-frame clones and misses some; the assay was immunoSEQ multiplex PCR. The profile covers around 30,000 clones, with roughly 85% appearing a single time and roughly 6.6% taken by the ten largest. The sequence came from a young woman with glioma. Sequenced material: PBMCs, taken from a glioma patient whose treatment included an IDH1 peptide vaccine. The chain combines TRBV5-8 with TRBJ1-2, with 9 bases lining up with TRBD1. The CDR3 coding sequence is TGTGCCAGCAGCTGGGACAGGGCCTATGGCTACACCTTC. The encoded protein is CASSWDRAYGYTF. The full variable domain, in which reference TRBV5-8 and TRBJ1-2 provide the parts outside the CDR3, is EAGVTQSPTHLIKTRGQQATLRCSPISGHTSVYWYQQALGLGLQFLLWYDEGEERNRGNFPPRFSGRQFPNYSSELNVNALELEDSALYLCASSWDRAYGYTFGSGTRLTVV.